This TCR beta chain was obtained from a study of blood T cell repertoires in COVID-19. This clone was detected only a few times. This CDR3 is built from 15 residues. The V segment lost 0 bases and the J segment 4 bases; nucleotides outside the gene matches: 3. Germline loops: CDR1 SGHRS, CDR2 YFSETQ. Data came from immunoSEQ multiplex PCR; TCRdb stores just in-frame clones and leaves some out. The sample yields about 120,000 clones, more than 60% seen once. The chain employs TRBV5-1 and TRBJ2-3, with 9 bases fitting TRBD2. The sequencing input was peripheral blood. This clonotype was obtained from a man in his 70s with acute or convalescent COVID-19. The CDR3 bases are TGCGCCAGCAGCTTGGTCGGCGGGGGGGCAGATACGCAGTATTTT. Residues: CASSLVGGGADTQYF.